The clone carrying this T cell receptor beta chain was counted a few times. As yet, its antigen is unknown. All patients were untreated before thyroid surgery. Per the authors' pipeline: Construction of a distant-metastasis classifier for papillary thyroid cancer relied on CDR3 differences across clinicopathological groups. TCRdb recomputed clones from the PCR reads via MiXCR. The V and J calls and clone size are TCRdb's, not the authors'. The sample contains 70,000 or so clones, 13% to 15% of which appear only once. The source of the sample is a study of metastatic and nonmetastatic thyroid tumors. Study in general: The authors compared repertoires across blood and tumor or nodule tissue from malignant and benign thyroid patients.

Points from the study as a whole: Significantly greater TCR beta diversity was reportedly found in malignant thyroid tumors than in benign nodules (in blood and tumor).

Germline CDR1 MNHNS, CDR2 SASEGT. V was trimmed by 5 bases and J by 7 bases, leaving 26 bases between them. This CDR3 contains 17 residues. This TCR derives from a male donor with papillary thyroid cancer or a benign thyroid nodule (not recorded which). Some clones in this sample may be carry-over from other donors' samples. The source material was blood. V gene TRBV6-1 combines with J gene TRBJ1-2; D gene ambiguous. The CDR3 DNA reads as TGTGCCAGCAGTCAATTTCTTCCTGGCCTCCTCAACAGTGGCTACACCTTC. It translates to CASSQFLPGLLNSGYTF.